Included here is one TCR beta chain sequence, with context. This CDR3 has 12 residues. CDR1 and CDR2 from the germline V gene are MNHEY and SVGEGT. V gave up 8 bases and J gave up 8 bases, with 10 bases separating them. A process of 5'RACE template switching, which added a universal primer site and UMIs, was used to make TCR cDNA. TCRdb recomputed calls from the 5' RACE reads with MiXCR, one row per CDR3 protein. The profile shows 96,000 or so distinct CDR3 sequences, 8% to 10% of them singletons. The data are from a study of T cells after yellow fever vaccination. Study outcomes and limitations: Post-booster samples contained most primary-vaccination clones (nearly 98% CD4, around 90% CD8).

The material was CD8+ T cells not binding an NS4B(214-222) dextramer, sorted from PBMCs, obtained roughly 14 days after the first yellow fever vaccination. This chain links TRBV6-2 or TRBV6-3 with TRBJ1-6; tentatively, D is TRBD1 (6 bases). This TCR came from a man younger than 35 who received the YFV17D yellow fever vaccine. CDR3 in amino acids: CASSWTDSPLHF. The DNA for the CDR3 is TGTGCCAGCTCGTGGACAGATTCACCCCTCCACTTT.